This T cell receptor beta chain was obtained from a study of blood T cell repertoires in COVID-19. Sequencing used immunoSEQ multiplex PCR; TCRdb keeps in-frame clones, though not all of them. The data show 270,000 or so clones, 86% seen once. Sequenced input: peripheral blood. This receptor was obtained from a middle-aged man with active or convalescent COVID-19.

The CDR3 protein is CASSYQPGGLYEQYF. In DNA form, the CDR3 reads TGTGCCAGCAGTTACCAGCCAGGGGGCCTCTACGAGCAGTACTTC. The rearrangement uses TRBV6-5 and TRBJ2-7; the match to TRBD1 covers 8 bases. Germline V gene lookup returns CDR1 MNHEY and CDR2 SVGAGI. With 2 bases clipped from V and 3 bases from J, the junction kept 6 bases outside the gene matches. The CDR3 spans 15 residues.